The 10 T cell receptor beta chains below come from one sample, sequenced in a study of shared clonotypes between healthy human individuals. TCRdb keeps only in-frame clones here, not all; method: immunoSEQ multiplex PCR. This sample carries some 350,000 clones, 74% of them seen once, and the ten largest clones take about a tenth. What was sequenced was memory CD4+ T cells sorted from blood. Described subset: CD45RA-negative fraction. These receptors were obtained from a man aged 25-40 years in good health.

This chain joins TRBV12-1 and TRBJ2-6; the table's D call TRBD1 went unverified against the DNA. TRBV12-1 is deemed a pseudogene. There are 17 residues in the CDR3. CDR3 sequence reads: CASSALIGQSRANVLTF. In DNA, the CDR3 is TGTGCCAGCAGCGCACTTATAGGACAAAGTCGGGCCAACGTCCTGACTTTC.

The chain carries TRBV18 and TRBJ1-1; D is undetermined. Germline CDR1 KGHSH, CDR2 LQKENI. V lost 0 bases, J lost 0 bases, and 5 bases lay in between. The CDR3 sequence is 14 residues long. CDR3 bases: TGTGCCAGCTCACCACCGACCGTGAACACTGAAGCTTTCTTT. It yields the protein CASSPPTVNTEAFF.

The chain couples TRBV2 to TRBJ1-2, with D possibly being TRBD1 (6 bases). Germline assignment: CDR1 SNHLY and CDR2 FYNNEI. V was clipped by 7 bases and J by 1 base, with 16 bases between them. The CDR3 sequence is 15 residues long. In DNA, the CDR3 is TGTGCCAGCAACGGACAGCGCTCTCTTAACTATGGCTACACCTTC. This encodes CASNGQRSLNYGYTF.

This clone has only a few counts. Other DNA sequences from this sample encode an identical CDR3 as well. The V gene is TRBV19, the J gene TRBJ2-3, with D maybe TRBD2 (5 bases). The CDR3 length is 15 residues. From germline, CDR1 is LNHDA and CDR2 SQIVND (reference sequence). The germline V and J ends were trimmed by 1 base and 4 bases, with 12 bases remaining between them. The CDR3 protein is CASSIAGAGADTQYF. The CDR3 region has the DNA TGTGCCAGTAGTATAGCAGGTGCGGGTGCAGATACGCAGTATTTT.

The V gene is TRBV11-2, the J gene TRBJ2-1, with TRBD1 matching over 7 bases. V lost 6 bases and J lost 4; bases outside the gene matches: 12. The CDR3 extends over 16 amino acids. Germline V gives CDR1 SGHAT, CDR2 FQNNGV. The CDR3 DNA sequence: TGTGCCAGCAGACCTATCACAGGGGAAACATACAATGAGCAGTTCTTC. This codes for CASRPITGETYNEQFF.

V is TRBV14 and J is TRBJ2-2; D remains ambiguous. Trimming took off 0 bases at V and 5 bases at J, with 4 bases between the two ends. The CDR3 sequence is 13 residues long. Germline V gives CDR1 SGHDN, CDR2 FVKESK. The CDR3 DNA sequence: TGTGCCAGCAGCCAAGAGGGAACCGGGGAGCTGTTTTTT. This gives the protein CASSQEGTGELFF. Looking up the rest from reference TRBV14 and TRBJ2-2 gives the full variable domain: EAGVTQFPSHSVIEKGQTVTLRCDPISGHDNLYWYRRVMGKEIKFLLHFVKESKQDESGMPNNRFLAERTGGTYSTLKVQPAELEDSGVYFCASSQEGTGELFFGEGSRLTVL.

The chain links TRBV5-1 to TRBJ2-1; D is undetermined. Looked up from germline, CDR1 is SGHRS and CDR2 is YFSETQ. V was clipped by 1 base and J by 0 bases, with 8 bases between them. The CDR3 is 15 amino acids. CDR3 region: CASSLSVGSYNEQFF. As DNA, the CDR3 is TGCGCCAGCAGCTTGTCGGTCGGCTCCTACAATGAGCAGTTCTTC.

This rearrangement joins TRBV5-1 to TRBJ2-7, with TRBD1 matching 7 bases. The CDR3 is made up of 14 amino acids. Per the germline V gene, CDR1 is SGHRS and CDR2 is YFSETQ. V lost 0 bases and J lost 3; bases outside the gene matches: 3. CDR3 sequence reads: CASSLAGTDYEQYF. CDR3 DNA: TGCGCCAGCAGCTTGGCCGGGACAGACTACGAGCAGTACTTC. Combining the CDR3 with reference TRBV5-1 and TRBJ2-7 gives the whole variable domain KAGVTQTPRYLIKTRGQQVTLSCSPISGHRSVSWYQQTPGQGLQFLFEYFSETQRNKGNFPGRFSGRQFSNSRSEMNVSTLELGDSALYLCASSLAGTDYEQYFGPGTRLTVT.

The chain combines TRBV10-2 with TRBJ2-7, with 8 bases fitting TRBD1. Germline loops: CDR1 WSHSY, CDR2 SAAADI. The CDR3 has 14 residues. The ends lost 6 bases at V and 6 bases at J; junction bases unmatched: 10. CDR3 DNA: TGCGCCAGCAGCCGGGACAGGAGGCAAGGCGAGCAGTACTTC. It codes for CASSRDRRQGEQYF.

This clone was recorded at least ten times. The rearrangement uses TRBV19 and TRBJ1-5, with TRBD1 as a possible D gene (5 bases). The CDR3 is made up of 15 amino acids. Germline V gives CDR1 LNHDA, CDR2 SQIVND (reference sequence). V shed 5 bases and J shed 4 bases, with 15 bases lying between them. The CDR3 region has the DNA TGTGCCAGTAGTGTAAACTGGGGACCTAATCAGCCCCAGCATTTT. It yields the protein CASSVNWGPNQPQHF.